The T cell receptor beta chain under discussion was sequenced for a study of T cells in women clearing cervical HPV infection. As for the study in general: Control women cleared a single incident HPV16 infection within 12 months.

Germline CDR1 reads SGHTA; CDR2 reads FQGNSA. The CDR3 consists of 14 residues. Trimming took 3 bases from V and 4 from J; bases not matched to a gene: 4. HPV was found by MY09/MY11 PCR and dot-blot genotyping. Details on this clone: Its target is unknown. Read sequence stops 3 residues before the CDR3 end, and the germline J gene provides the missing end.

The repertoire was sequenced with immunoSEQ multiplex PCR; TCRdb's copy has only in-frame clones and lacks some. In all, the sample yields some 20,000 clones. Whole-study findings and limits: Repertoire richness, not evenness, was significantly elevated in CIN3+ cases versus controls. Cases and controls were distinguished at AUC 0.83 by richness and V genes.

The chain combines TRBV7-2 with TRBJ2-5, with 8 bases that match TRBD1. The sequence derives from a woman between 18 and 70 years old with a cervical HPV16 infection that either progressed to CIN3+ or cleared (not recorded which). Sequenced sample: blood buffy coat. CDR3 sequence: CASSLDRVGETQYF. CDR3 DNA (partial): TGTGCCAGCAGCTTGGACAGGGTAGGAGAGACC.